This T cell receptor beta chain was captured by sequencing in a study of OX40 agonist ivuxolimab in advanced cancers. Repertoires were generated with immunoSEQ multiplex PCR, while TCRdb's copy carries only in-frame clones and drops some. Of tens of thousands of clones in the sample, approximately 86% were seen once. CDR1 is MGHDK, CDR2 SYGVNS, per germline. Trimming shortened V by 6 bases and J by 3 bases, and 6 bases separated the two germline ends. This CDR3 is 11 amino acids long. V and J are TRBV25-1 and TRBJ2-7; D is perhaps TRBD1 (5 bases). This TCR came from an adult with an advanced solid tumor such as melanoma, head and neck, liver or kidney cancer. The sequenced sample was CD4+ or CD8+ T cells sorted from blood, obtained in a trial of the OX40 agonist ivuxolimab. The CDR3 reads CASSTGYEQYF. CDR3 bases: TGTGCCAGCAGCACAGGCTACGAGCAGTACTTC.